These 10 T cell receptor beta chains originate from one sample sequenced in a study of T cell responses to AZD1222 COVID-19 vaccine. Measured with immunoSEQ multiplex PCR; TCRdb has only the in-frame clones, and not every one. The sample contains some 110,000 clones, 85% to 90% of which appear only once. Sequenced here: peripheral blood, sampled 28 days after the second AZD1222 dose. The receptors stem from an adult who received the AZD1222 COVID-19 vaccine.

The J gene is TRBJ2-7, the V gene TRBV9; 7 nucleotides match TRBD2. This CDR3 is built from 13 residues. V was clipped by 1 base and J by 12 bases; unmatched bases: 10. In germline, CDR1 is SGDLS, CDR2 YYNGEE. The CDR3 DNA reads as TGTGCCAGCAGCGTAAGCCCTCTAGCGGATCGGTACTTC. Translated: CASSVSPLADRYF.

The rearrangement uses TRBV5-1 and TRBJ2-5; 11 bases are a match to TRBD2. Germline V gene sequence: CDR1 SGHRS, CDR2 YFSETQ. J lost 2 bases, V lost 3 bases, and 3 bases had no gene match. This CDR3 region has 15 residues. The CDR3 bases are TGCGCCAGCAGCTGGGGACTAGCGGAACAAGAGACCCAGTACTTC. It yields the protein CASSWGLAEQETQYF. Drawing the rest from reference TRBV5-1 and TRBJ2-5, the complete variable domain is KAGVTQTPRYLIKTRGQQVTLSCSPISGHRSVSWYQQTPGQGLQFLFEYFSETQRNKGNFPGRFSGRQFSNSRSEMNVSTLELGDSALYLCASSWGLAEQETQYFGPGTRLLVL.

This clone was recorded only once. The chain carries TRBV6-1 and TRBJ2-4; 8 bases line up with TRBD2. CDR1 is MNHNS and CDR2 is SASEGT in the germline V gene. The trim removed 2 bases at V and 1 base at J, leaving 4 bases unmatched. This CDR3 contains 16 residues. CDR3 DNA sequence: TGTGCCAGCAGTGAACCCCCTAGCGGGGCCAAAAACATTCAGTACTTC. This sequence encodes CASSEPPSGAKNIQYF.

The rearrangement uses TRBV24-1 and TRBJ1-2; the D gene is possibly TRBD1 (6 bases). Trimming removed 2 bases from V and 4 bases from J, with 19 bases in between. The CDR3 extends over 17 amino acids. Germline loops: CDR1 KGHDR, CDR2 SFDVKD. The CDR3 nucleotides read TGTGCCACCAGTGATTCCGTGACTCCAGGGGACCTCTATGGCTACACCTTC. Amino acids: CATSDSVTPGDLYGYTF.

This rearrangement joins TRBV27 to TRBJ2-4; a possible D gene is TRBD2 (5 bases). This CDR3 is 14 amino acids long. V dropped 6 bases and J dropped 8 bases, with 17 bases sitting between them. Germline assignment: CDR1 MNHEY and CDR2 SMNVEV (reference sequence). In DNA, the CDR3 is TGTGCCAGCAGCTCGGCGGGTAGCCGCGACATTCAGTACTTC. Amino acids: CASSSAGSRDIQYF.

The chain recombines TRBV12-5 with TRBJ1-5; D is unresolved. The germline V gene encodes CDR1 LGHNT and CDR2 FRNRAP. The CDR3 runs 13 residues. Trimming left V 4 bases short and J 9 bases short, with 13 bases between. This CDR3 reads CASGSLLDSPQHF. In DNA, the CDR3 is TGTGCTAGTGGTTCTTTACTGGACTCGCCCCAGCATTTT.

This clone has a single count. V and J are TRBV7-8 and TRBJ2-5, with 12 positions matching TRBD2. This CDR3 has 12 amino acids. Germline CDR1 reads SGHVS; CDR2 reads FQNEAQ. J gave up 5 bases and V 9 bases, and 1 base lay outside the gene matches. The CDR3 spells CASTSGGETQYF. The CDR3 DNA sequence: TGTGCCAGTACTAGCGGGGGGGAGACCCAGTACTTC.

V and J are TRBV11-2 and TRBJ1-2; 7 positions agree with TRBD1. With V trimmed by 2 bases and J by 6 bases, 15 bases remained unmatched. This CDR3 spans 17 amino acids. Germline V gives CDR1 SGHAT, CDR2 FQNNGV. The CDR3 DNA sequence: TGTGCCAGCAGCTTATCCGATTATAGGGGGCTTATGAATGGCTACACCTTC. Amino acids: CASSLSDYRGLMNGYTF.

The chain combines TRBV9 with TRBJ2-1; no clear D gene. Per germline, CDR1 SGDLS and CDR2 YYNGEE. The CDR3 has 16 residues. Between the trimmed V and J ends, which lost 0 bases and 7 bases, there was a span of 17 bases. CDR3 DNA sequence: TGTGCCAGCAGCGTAGTGACTTCAGCCTCCTGGAATGAGCAGTTCTTC. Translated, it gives CASSVVTSASWNEQFF.

For the CDR3, the DNA is TGTGCCAGCAGCCAAGTAAACACAGATACGCAGTATTTT. The encoded protein is CASSQVNTDTQYF. V is TRBV14 and J is TRBJ2-3; the D is unclear. The CDR3 has 13 residues. Germline V CDR1 and CDR2: SGHDN, FVKESK. The germline V and J ends were trimmed by 1 base and 2 bases, with 4 bases remaining between them.